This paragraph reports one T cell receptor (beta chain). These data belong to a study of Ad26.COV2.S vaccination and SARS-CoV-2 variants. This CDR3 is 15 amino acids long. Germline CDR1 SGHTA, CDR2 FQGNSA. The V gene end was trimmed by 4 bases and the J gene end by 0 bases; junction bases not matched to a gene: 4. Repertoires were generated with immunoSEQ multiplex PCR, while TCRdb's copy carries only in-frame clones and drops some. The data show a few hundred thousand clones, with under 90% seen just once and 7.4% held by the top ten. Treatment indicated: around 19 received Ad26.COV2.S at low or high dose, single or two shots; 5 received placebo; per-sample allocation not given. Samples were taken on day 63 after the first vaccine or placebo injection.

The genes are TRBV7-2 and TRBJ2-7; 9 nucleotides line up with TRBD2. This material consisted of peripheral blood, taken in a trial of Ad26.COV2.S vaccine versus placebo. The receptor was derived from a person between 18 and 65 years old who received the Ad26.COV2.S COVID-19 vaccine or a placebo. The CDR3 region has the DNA TGTGCCAGCAGCTCTAGCGGGAAGCCCTCCTACGAGCAGTACTTC. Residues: CASSSSGKPSYEQYF.